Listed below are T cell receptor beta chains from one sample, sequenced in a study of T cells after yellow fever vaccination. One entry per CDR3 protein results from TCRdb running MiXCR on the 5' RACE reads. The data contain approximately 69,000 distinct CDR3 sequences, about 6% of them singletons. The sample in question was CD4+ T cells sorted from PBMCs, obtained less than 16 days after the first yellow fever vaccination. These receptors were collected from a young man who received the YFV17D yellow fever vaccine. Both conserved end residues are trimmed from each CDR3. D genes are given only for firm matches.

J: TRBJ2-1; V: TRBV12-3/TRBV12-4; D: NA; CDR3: ASSPGLGHLLFTHEQF
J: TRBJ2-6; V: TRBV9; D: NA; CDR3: ASSAQGSGANVLT
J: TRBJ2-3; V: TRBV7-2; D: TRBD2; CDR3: ASSLILAGSTDTQY
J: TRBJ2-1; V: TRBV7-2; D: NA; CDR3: ASIRGASTYNEQF
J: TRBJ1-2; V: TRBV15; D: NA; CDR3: ATSRLEYGYT
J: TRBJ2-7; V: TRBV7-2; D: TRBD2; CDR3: ASSLSGLAGEQY
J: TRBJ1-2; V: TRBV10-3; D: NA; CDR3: AITDTYGYT
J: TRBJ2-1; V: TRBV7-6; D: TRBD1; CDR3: ASSLRRTGPMDEQF
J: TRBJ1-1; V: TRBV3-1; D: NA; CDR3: ASSRHGVNTEAF
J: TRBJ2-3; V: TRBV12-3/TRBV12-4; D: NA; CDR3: ASSLDRTGTDTQY
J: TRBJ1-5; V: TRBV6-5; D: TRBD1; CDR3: ASRTGTAGNQPQH
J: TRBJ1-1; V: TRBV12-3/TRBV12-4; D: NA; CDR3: ASQTDANTEAF
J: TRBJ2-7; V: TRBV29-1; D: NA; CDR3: SVEGGFYEQY
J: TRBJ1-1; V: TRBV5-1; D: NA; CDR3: ASSLDPAGLTKAF
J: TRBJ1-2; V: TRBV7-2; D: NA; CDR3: ASSPPGLPHGYT
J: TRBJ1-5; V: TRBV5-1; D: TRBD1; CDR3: ASSWSGGDQPQH
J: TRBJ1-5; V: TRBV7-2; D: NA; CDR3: ASSAPGEPQH
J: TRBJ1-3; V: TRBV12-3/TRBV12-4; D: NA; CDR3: ASSSQGGNTIY
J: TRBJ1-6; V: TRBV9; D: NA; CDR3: ASSVGEGYNSPLH
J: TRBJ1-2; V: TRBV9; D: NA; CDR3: ASSEPGINYT
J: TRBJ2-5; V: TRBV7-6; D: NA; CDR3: ASSLEEGETQY
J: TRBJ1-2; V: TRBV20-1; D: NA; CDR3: SARDQGYGYT
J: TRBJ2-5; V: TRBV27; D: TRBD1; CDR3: ASSSGTGVQETQY
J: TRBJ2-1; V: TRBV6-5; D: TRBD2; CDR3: ASRALAGGPRNEQF
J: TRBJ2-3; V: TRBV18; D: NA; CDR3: ASSPSTDTQY
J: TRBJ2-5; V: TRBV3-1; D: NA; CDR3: ASSPSGIKETQY
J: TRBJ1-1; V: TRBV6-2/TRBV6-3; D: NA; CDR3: ASSPRRGGVVTRETRTEAF
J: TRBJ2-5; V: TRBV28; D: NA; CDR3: ASSVGGAGETQY
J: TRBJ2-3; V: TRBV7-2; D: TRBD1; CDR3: ASSPQGADTQY
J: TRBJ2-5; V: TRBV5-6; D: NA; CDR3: ATTAGTYQETQY
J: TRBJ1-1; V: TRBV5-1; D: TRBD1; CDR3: ASSLGGGGTEAF
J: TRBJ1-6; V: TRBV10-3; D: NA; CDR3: AISIGQAQNSPLH
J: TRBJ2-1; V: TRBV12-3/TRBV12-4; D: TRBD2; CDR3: ASSPQSQLAGGNEQF
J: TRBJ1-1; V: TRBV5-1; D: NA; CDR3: ASSLDTRNTEAF
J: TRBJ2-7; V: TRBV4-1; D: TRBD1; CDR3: ASSLLGQGNEQY
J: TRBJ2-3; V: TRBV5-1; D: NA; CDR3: ASSLGHPNTDTQY
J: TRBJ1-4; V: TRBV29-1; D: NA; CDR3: SVSIGLSTANEKLF
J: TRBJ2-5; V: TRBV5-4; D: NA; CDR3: ASSSRDVEETQY
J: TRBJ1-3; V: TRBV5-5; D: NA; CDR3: ASSRREAGNTIY
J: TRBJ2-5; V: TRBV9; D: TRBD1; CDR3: ASSQDRGMEETQY
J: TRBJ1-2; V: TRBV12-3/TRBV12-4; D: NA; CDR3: ASSQQGYYGYT
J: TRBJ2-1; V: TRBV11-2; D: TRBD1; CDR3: ASSLGQGLNNEQF
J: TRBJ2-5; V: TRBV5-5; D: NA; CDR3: ASSLADGGETQY
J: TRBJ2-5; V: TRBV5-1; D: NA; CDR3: ASSSTWQETQY
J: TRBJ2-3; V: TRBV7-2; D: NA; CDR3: ASSLQGGGTDTQY
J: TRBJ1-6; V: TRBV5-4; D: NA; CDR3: ASSPTGNYNSPLH
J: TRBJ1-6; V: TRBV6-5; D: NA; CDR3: AGTSSASSPLH
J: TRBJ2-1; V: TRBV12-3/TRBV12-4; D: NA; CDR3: ASAPGRDEQF
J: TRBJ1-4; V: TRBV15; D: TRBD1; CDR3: ATSRDVGQGYNEKLF
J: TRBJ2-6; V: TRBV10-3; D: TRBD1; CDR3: AIQERTGNSGANVLT
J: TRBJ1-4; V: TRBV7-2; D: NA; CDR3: ASSLMRATTNEKLF
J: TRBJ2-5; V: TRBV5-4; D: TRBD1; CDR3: ASSTGTGVGETQY
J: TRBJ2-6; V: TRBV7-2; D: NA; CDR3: ASSSYRVGANVLT
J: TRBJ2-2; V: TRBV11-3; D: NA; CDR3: ASSLCPRESTGELF
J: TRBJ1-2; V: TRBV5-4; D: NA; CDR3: ASSTGTTDT
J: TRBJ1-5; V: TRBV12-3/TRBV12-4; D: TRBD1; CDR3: ASSRDSSNQPQH
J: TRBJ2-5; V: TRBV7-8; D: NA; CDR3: ASSAAPQETQY
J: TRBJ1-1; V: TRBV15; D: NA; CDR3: ATSRVVGGRTEAF
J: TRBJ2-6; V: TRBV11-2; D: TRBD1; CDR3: ASSHPGGQTRHSGANVLT